The sequence of this T cell receptor beta chain was determined in a study of OX40 agonist ivuxolimab in advanced cancers. Turning to the study itself: As their treatment, patients were administered ivuxolimab, an agonistic anti-OX40 (CD134) antibody. Overall study results and limits: At 0.1 to 3.0 mg/kg and by week 6, clonal expansion occurred in CD4+ and CD8+ blood T cells.

As regards this clone: The antigen remains undetermined.

Profiled with immunoSEQ multiplex PCR; TCRdb holds only in-frame clones, not every one. The sample consists of some 80,000 clones, 80% to 95% of them appearing once. This CDR3 comprises 14 residues. Germline V CDR1 and CDR2: MNHEY, SVGAGI. The J segment lost 6 bases and the V segment lost 2 bases, leaving 3 bases of the junction unmatched. This specimen consisted of CD4+ or CD8+ T cells sorted from blood, obtained in a trial of the OX40 agonist ivuxolimab. The source of this sequence is an adult with an advanced solid tumor such as melanoma, head and neck, liver or kidney cancer. V and J are TRBV6-5 and TRBJ2-1, with 8 bases lining up with TRBD2. The CDR3 DNA reads TGTGCCAGCAGTTACGGGCTAGCGGGCAATGAGCAGTTCTTC. It translates to CASSYGLAGNEQFF.